The present entry profiles one T cell receptor beta chain with its context. Its antigen is currently unknown. The CDR3 extends over 15 amino acids. After removal of 6 bases from V and 11 bases from J, the junction contained 11 bases not matched to a gene. From germline, CDR1 is SNHLY and CDR2 FYNNEI. Sample-barcoded 5' priming and a J-beta primer mix drove a second PCR of roughly 7 to 11 cycles. TCRdb re-analysed the 5' RACE reads in MiXCR, keeping a single row per CDR3 protein. The profile shows some 1.4 million distinct CDR3 sequences, roughly 40% of them singletons. The record originates from a study of blood T cells in healthy people across ages. Overall study results and limits: Long-lived donors exceeded aged donors in naive CD4+ cells and diversity.

Donors were systemically healthy Caucasian individuals from Russia aged about 6 to 95 years. J is TRBJ2-5 and V is TRBV2; 14 bases map to TRBD2. The source material was blood. The sequence came from a woman aged 18 to 35 in good health. CDR3 protein: CASRSGTSGSMAQYF. DNA of the CDR3: TGTGCCAGCAGATCCGGGACTAGCGGGAGTATGGCGCAGTACTTC.